Listed below are T cell receptor beta chains from one sample, sequenced in a study of neurological immune-mediated disorders. TCRdb reprocessed the 5' RACE reads via MiXCR and lists one record per CDR3 protein. The sample records tens of thousands of distinct CDR3 sequences, 3.5% to 5.5% being singletons. The source material was PBMCs. All receptors derive from a man aged 30 to 39 with multiple sclerosis. Each CDR3 is given with its conserved first and last residue. Fields, in order: CDR3 protein, CDR3 DNA, clone size, D gene, J gene, V gene. D genes are given only for firm matches. Rows may omit the clone size; those that give it use once, few, many or a size class.

cdr3_aa: CASSESEKINYGYTF
cdr3_nt: TGCGCCAGCAGTGAGTCCGAGAAAATCAACTATGGCTACACCTTC
clone_size: many
d_call: -
j_call: TRBJ1-2
v_call: TRBV10-2

cdr3_aa: CASSSLREGYEQYF
cdr3_nt: TGTGCCAGCAGCTCACTCCGCGAGGGCTACGAGCAGTACTTC
clone_size: many
d_call: -
j_call: TRBJ2-7
v_call: TRBV7-8

cdr3_aa: CASSVRDKNEKLFF
cdr3_nt: TGTGCCAGCAGCGTAAGGGACAAAAATGAAAAACTGTTTTTT
clone_size: -
d_call: -
j_call: TRBJ1-4
v_call: TRBV9

cdr3_aa: CASSDGTSSYNEQFF
cdr3_nt: TGCGCCAGCAGCGATGGAACTAGCTCCTACAATGAGCAGTTCTTC
clone_size: many
d_call: -
j_call: TRBJ2-1
v_call: TRBV5-1

cdr3_aa: CASSDGTANTEAFF
cdr3_nt: TGTGCCAGCAGTGACGGGACAGCGAACACTGAAGCTTTCTTT
clone_size: many
d_call: TRBD1
j_call: TRBJ1-1
v_call: TRBV25-1

cdr3_aa: CSVGGGKEASAFF
cdr3_nt: TGCAGCGTTGGGGGGGGGAAAGAGGCGTCAGCTTTCTTT
clone_size: few
d_call: -
j_call: TRBJ1-1
v_call: TRBV29-1

cdr3_aa: CASSPIPYNEQFF
cdr3_nt: TGTGCCAGCAGCCCTATACCCTACAATGAGCAGTTCTTC
clone_size: many
d_call: -
j_call: TRBJ2-1
v_call: TRBV7-8

cdr3_aa: CSAPPDGETQYF
cdr3_nt: TGCAGTGCCCCGCCGGATGGAGAGACCCAGTACTTC
clone_size: many
d_call: -
j_call: TRBJ2-5
v_call: TRBV20-1

cdr3_aa: CSALVKNTEAFF
cdr3_nt: TGCAGTGCTTTGGTCAAGAACACTGAAGCTTTCTTT
clone_size: many
d_call: -
j_call: TRBJ1-1
v_call: TRBV20-1

cdr3_aa: CASSPVESSTEAFF
cdr3_nt: TGTGCCAGCAGCCCGGTGGAGAGCTCTACTGAAGCTTTCTTT
clone_size: -
d_call: -
j_call: TRBJ1-1
v_call: TRBV7-8

cdr3_aa: CASQSPRRGYTF
cdr3_nt: TGTGCCAGCCAGTCCCCCCGCCGAGGCTACACCTTC
clone_size: many
d_call: -
j_call: TRBJ1-2
v_call: TRBV28

cdr3_aa: CAIRLTGGYNEQFF
cdr3_nt: TGTGCCATCAGACTAACCGGGGGTTACAATGAGCAGTTCTTC
clone_size: many
d_call: -
j_call: TRBJ2-1
v_call: TRBV10-3

cdr3_aa: CASKRGRTGELFF
cdr3_nt: TGTGCCAGCAAACGGGGGCGTACCGGGGAGCTGTTTTTT
clone_size: many
d_call: -
j_call: TRBJ2-2
v_call: TRBV9

cdr3_aa: CSANRLRTGYEQYF
cdr3_nt: TGCAGTGCTAACAGGCTAAGGACGGGCTACGAGCAGTACTTC
clone_size: many
d_call: -
j_call: TRBJ2-7
v_call: TRBV20-1

cdr3_aa: CASSMTSGVNTGELFF
cdr3_nt: TGTGCCAGCAGTATGACTAGCGGCGTGAACACCGGGGAGCTGTTTTTT
clone_size: few
d_call: TRBD2
j_call: TRBJ2-2
v_call: TRBV3-1

cdr3_aa: CASSSQRNTEAFF
cdr3_nt: TGTGCCAGCAGTTCCCAACGGAACACTGAAGCTTTCTTT
clone_size: many
d_call: -
j_call: TRBJ1-1
v_call: TRBV27

cdr3_aa: CASSLGSGGYNEQFF
cdr3_nt: TGCGCCAGCAGCTTGGGTAGCGGGGGCTACAATGAGCAGTTCTTC
clone_size: many
d_call: TRBD2
j_call: TRBJ2-1
v_call: TRBV5-1

cdr3_aa: CSAISGTGGNQPQNF
cdr3_nt: TGCAGTGCCATTTCCGGGACAGGGGGTAATCAGCCCCAGAATTTT
clone_size: few
d_call: TRBD1
j_call: TRBJ1-5
v_call: TRBV20-1

cdr3_aa: CASSSPTDYEQYF
cdr3_nt: TGTGCCAGCAGCTCCCCCACGGACTACGAGCAGTACTTC
clone_size: many
d_call: -
j_call: TRBJ2-7
v_call: TRBV7-9

cdr3_aa: CAISEQASTDTQYF
cdr3_nt: TGTGCCATCAGTGAACAGGCGAGCACAGATACGCAGTATTTT
clone_size: many
d_call: -
j_call: TRBJ2-3
v_call: TRBV10-3

cdr3_aa: CASRPDTGTFYGYTF
cdr3_nt: TGTGCCAGCAGGCCAGATACCGGGACATTCTATGGCTACACCTTC
clone_size: many
d_call: -
j_call: TRBJ1-2
v_call: TRBV12-3/TRBV12-4

cdr3_aa: CASSVVDSTTEAFF
cdr3_nt: TGTGCCAGCAGCGTAGTGGACAGTACCACTGAAGCTTTCTTT
clone_size: many
d_call: -
j_call: TRBJ1-1
v_call: TRBV9

cdr3_aa: CASSFSRAVSTDTQYF
cdr3_nt: TGCGCCAGCAGCTTTTCGCGGGCGGTGAGCACAGATACGCAGTATTTT
clone_size: many
d_call: -
j_call: TRBJ2-3
v_call: TRBV5-1

cdr3_aa: CASSTSLASSTDTQYF
cdr3_nt: TGCGCCAGCTCTACATCGCTAGCGAGTAGCACAGATACGCAGTATTTT
clone_size: many
d_call: -
j_call: TRBJ2-3
v_call: TRBV10-2

cdr3_aa: CASSYLPAGMWDF
cdr3_nt: TGTGCCAGCAGTTATCTCCCGGCAGGGATGTGGGACTTC
clone_size: many
d_call: -
j_call: TRBJ2-4
v_call: TRBV6-6

cdr3_aa: CSASDRGGLYEQYF
cdr3_nt: TGCAGTGCTAGCGACAGGGGGGGTCTGTACGAGCAGTACTTC
clone_size: many
d_call: TRBD1
j_call: TRBJ2-7
v_call: TRBV20-1

cdr3_aa: CASSQDKETVGQAFF
cdr3_nt: TGTGCCAGCAGCCAAGATAAGGAGACGGTCGGCCAAGCTTTCTTT
clone_size: few
d_call: -
j_call: TRBJ1-1
v_call: TRBV3-1

cdr3_aa: CASSLNPIRANYGYTF
cdr3_nt: TGTGCCAGCAGCTTAAATCCCATTCGAGCTAACTATGGCTACACCTTC
clone_size: -
d_call: -
j_call: TRBJ1-2
v_call: TRBV11-2

cdr3_aa: CASSPQGANTEAFF
cdr3_nt: TGCGCCAGCAGCCCGCAGGGAGCTAACACTGAAGCTTTCTTT
clone_size: few
d_call: -
j_call: TRBJ1-1
v_call: TRBV5-1

cdr3_aa: CSANGGGTDTQYF
cdr3_nt: TGCAGTGCAAACGGCGGGGGTACAGATACGCAGTATTTT
clone_size: many
d_call: TRBD2
j_call: TRBJ2-3
v_call: TRBV20-1

cdr3_aa: CSARVNQETQYF
cdr3_nt: TGCAGTGCTAGGGTAAATCAAGAGACCCAGTACTTC
clone_size: -
d_call: -
j_call: TRBJ2-5
v_call: TRBV20-1

cdr3_aa: CASSLRPDQPQHF
cdr3_nt: TGCGCCAGCAGCCTAAGACCGGATCAGCCCCAGCATTTT
clone_size: many
d_call: -
j_call: TRBJ1-5
v_call: TRBV5-1

cdr3_aa: CASSQGVKTSNQPQNF
cdr3_nt: TGTGCCAGCAGCCAAGGGGTAAAAACTAGCAATCAGCCCCAGAATTTT
clone_size: -
d_call: -
j_call: TRBJ1-5
v_call: TRBV3-1

cdr3_aa: CASSYSIGHTQYF
cdr3_nt: TGTGCCAGCAGTTACTCGATAGGCCATACGCAGTATTTT
clone_size: many
d_call: -
j_call: TRBJ2-3
v_call: TRBV6-5

cdr3_aa: CATSESGTGYQPQHF
cdr3_nt: TGTGCCACCAGTGAATCCGGGACAGGATATCAGCCCCAGCATTTT
clone_size: few
d_call: TRBD1
j_call: TRBJ1-5
v_call: TRBV24-1

cdr3_aa: CASSRQGQGDTQYF
cdr3_nt: TGTGCCAGCAGCCGACAGGGGCAAGGCGATACGCAGTATTTT
clone_size: many
d_call: TRBD1
j_call: TRBJ2-3
v_call: TRBV5-6

cdr3_aa: CSAREQPEFNSNQPQHF
cdr3_nt: TGCAGTGCTAGGGAACAGCCCGAATTTAATAGCAATCAGCCCCAGCATTTT
clone_size: many
d_call: -
j_call: TRBJ1-5
v_call: TRBV20-1

cdr3_aa: CASTDTSYEQYF
cdr3_nt: TGTGCCAGCACCGACACGTCCTACGAGCAGTACTTC
clone_size: many
d_call: -
j_call: TRBJ2-7
v_call: TRBV21-1

cdr3_aa: CSATAGGGNTDTQYF
cdr3_nt: TGCAGTGCTACAGCCGGGGGGGGCAACACAGATACGCAGTATTTT
clone_size: many
d_call: TRBD2
j_call: TRBJ2-3
v_call: TRBV20-1

cdr3_aa: CASSTGTGKGYTF
cdr3_nt: TGTGCCAGCAGCACCGGGACAGGGAAGGGCTACACCTTC
clone_size: few
d_call: TRBD1
j_call: TRBJ1-2
v_call: TRBV3-1

cdr3_aa: CASSLGPGTGELFF
cdr3_nt: TGTGCCAGCAGCTTAGGGCCGGGGACCGGGGAGCTGTTTTTT
clone_size: many
d_call: -
j_call: TRBJ2-2
v_call: TRBV11-2

cdr3_aa: CASSQGGQGNSPLNF
cdr3_nt: TGTGCCAGCAGCCAAGGTGGGCAGGGTAATTCACCCCTCAACTTT
clone_size: few
d_call: -
j_call: TRBJ1-6
v_call: TRBV3-1

cdr3_aa: CSANRQGASYNSPLHF
cdr3_nt: TGCAGTGCTAACAGACAGGGGGCTTCCTATAATTCACCCCTCCACTTT
clone_size: -
d_call: TRBD1
j_call: TRBJ1-6
v_call: TRBV20-1

cdr3_aa: CASSFHGGTEAFF
cdr3_nt: TGTGCCAGCAGTTTCCACGGGGGGACTGAAGCTTTCTTT
clone_size: many
d_call: -
j_call: TRBJ1-1
v_call: TRBV27